This TCR beta chain was documented in a study of T cells after yellow fever vaccination. Study-wide context: In the case of low-cell-number fractions, SMART-Seq v4 Ultra Low Input was used for preparation.

TCRdb reprocessed the 5' RACE reads with MiXCR, giving one entry per CDR3 protein. Of under 200,000 distinct CDR3 sequences in the sample, 6% to 7.5% are singletons; the top ten hold roughly 2.5%. This clonotype was seen ten or more times. Its antigen is as yet unknown. Findings and limits, study-wide: Any FACS-sorted repertoire could hold abundant clonotypes that contaminate it from the bulk population.

V shed 6 bases and J 10 bases; nucleotides not matched to a gene: 11. The germline V gene encodes CDR1 MGHRA and CDR2 YSYEKL. The CDR3 length is 14 residues. The source was CD4+ T cells sorted from PBMCs, collected 5 to 6 days after the first yellow fever vaccination. The V and J genes are TRBV4-1 and TRBJ1-1; 10 positions match TRBD1. The sequence was collected from a man younger than 35 who received the YFV17D yellow fever vaccine. The CDR3 nucleotides are TGCGCCAGCAGGCGCCCCGGGACAGGGGAGACAGCTTTCTTT. It is translated as CASRRPGTGETAFF.